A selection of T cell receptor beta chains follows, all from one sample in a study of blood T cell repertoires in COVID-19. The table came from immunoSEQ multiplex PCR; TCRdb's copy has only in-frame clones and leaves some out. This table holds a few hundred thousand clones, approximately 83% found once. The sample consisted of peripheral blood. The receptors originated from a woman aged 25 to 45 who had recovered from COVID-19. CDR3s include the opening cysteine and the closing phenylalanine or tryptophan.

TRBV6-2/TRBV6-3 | CASSFRLAGAVVYNEQFF
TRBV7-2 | CASSLGLAGNNEQFF
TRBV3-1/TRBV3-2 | CASSRRGQENSPLHF
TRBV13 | CASSSAQGGSPLHF
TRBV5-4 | CASSGVQREGLFHNEQFF
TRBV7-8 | CASSLGRGETQYF
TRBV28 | CASSLGSGGSNQPQHF
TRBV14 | CASSQGQGMSYTF
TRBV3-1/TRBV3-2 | CASSQIQGPNTEAFF
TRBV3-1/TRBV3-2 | CASSQGEATGELFF
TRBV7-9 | CASSLGGAGAGEQYF
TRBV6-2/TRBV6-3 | CASSATGTGVDGYTF
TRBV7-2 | CASSLAGVSYEQYF
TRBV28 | CASSEQGLLSYEQYF
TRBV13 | CASSLARLSSYEQYF
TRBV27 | CASKGLAGVGTGELFF
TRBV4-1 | CASSQLSGRISTQYF
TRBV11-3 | CASSLRGTQPQHF
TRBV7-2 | CASSLWGQIYEQYF
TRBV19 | CASSEQGSEQYF
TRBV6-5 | CASRPLAGGTDTQYF
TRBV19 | CASSTRQGETEKLFF
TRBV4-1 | CASSQDDGWGTDTQYF
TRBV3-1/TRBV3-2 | CASSQATFRGTDTQYF
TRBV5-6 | CASSQGRRDEQYF
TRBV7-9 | CAVDRGSTNEKLFF
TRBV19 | CASSISLGTGPVDAF
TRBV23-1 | CASSRDRGNEQFF
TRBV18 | CASSPDRGNTF
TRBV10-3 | CAISDRDRVQETQYF
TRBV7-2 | CASSLVASGIRNTGELFF